This is a list of T cell receptor beta chains from one sample in a study of T cell repertoires in cytomegalovirus infection. TCRdb independently ran MiXCR on the reads; one entry per CDR3 protein. The sample shows about 890,000 distinct CDR3 sequences, under 40% of them seen only once. Antigens of these TCRs are unknown. The material sequenced was cultured CD8+ T cells from PBMCs, taken from culture after CMV antigen stimulation. These receptors all stem from a human donor in good health (CMV status not recorded). Some clones in this sample may be carry-over from other donors' samples. Both conserved end residues are trimmed from each CDR3. The order of the fields is V gene, J gene, CDR3 protein.

TRBV4-3,TRBJ2-1,ASSRSGTDGNNEQF
TRBV7-8,TRBJ1-4,ASSLRTGLATNEKLF
TRBV7-9,TRBJ2-3,ASSLGAGMDTQY
TRBV7-6,TRBJ2-7,ASSLNHGQGNYEQY
TRBV6-2/TRBV6-3,TRBJ1-2,ASRSQKFKDYGYT
TRBV27,TRBJ2-5,ATLGKGETQY
TRBV7-9,TRBJ2-1,ASSLEGSNEQF
TRBV10-3,TRBJ1-5,AISEVTGYQPQH
TRBV19,TRBJ1-1,ASSWTRDTEAF
TRBV6-1,TRBJ2-1,ASSFAGTTYNEQF
TRBV15,TRBJ2-1,ATSRDLGSYNEQF
TRBV9,TRBJ1-5,ASSVGTGGVNQPQH
TRBV11-1,TRBJ1-2,ASSLDALLGGYT
TRBV5-5,TRBJ2-5,ASSTGGYQETQY
TRBV7-6,TRBJ2-7,ASSSPTTNYEQY
TRBV5-7,TRBJ1-6,ASSLDREGEDSNSPLH
TRBV7-2,TRBJ2-3,ASSLDTGFTDTQY
TRBV5-1,TRBJ2-1,ASSLVQGLGNEQF
TRBV6-5,TRBJ2-2,ASSPSGGAVGELF
TRBV20-1,TRBJ2-1,SARELPEQF
TRBV14,TRBJ2-7,ASSQVPGAGEQY
TRBV27,TRBJ2-7,ASSKDSSYEQY
TRBV11-1,TRBJ2-3,ASSPSGGATDTQY
TRBV7-6,TRBJ1-5,ASSSGTGGQPQH
TRBV27,TRBJ1-3,ASSGTGVGNTIY
TRBV20-1,TRBJ2-1,SAERDRSSYNEQF
TRBV29-1,TRBJ2-1,SVQGIHATGEQF
TRBV7-2,TRBJ1-6,ASSLFITGYGSPLH
TRBV4-1,TRBJ2-1,ASSQGKRGGREQF
TRBV27,TRBJ2-1,ASSSTPRVNEQF
TRBV25-1,TRBJ2-2,ASSAGARVTGELF